This is a list of T cell receptor beta chains from one sample in a study of T cells in Graves' hyperthyroidism and ophthalmopathy. TCRdb ran MiXCR on the multiplex PCR reads and lists one entry per CDR3 protein. The table lists fewer than 400,000 distinct CDR3 sequences, about 14% of them singletons. Sequenced input: blood. These receptors originate from a middle-aged man with Graves' ophthalmopathy. CDR3s include the opening cysteine and the closing phenylalanine or tryptophan. The D gene is left open where the match is weak. Part of the rows lack a size; the others show once, few, many or a class for expanded clones.

TRBV3-1	-	many	TRBJ2-3	TGTGCCAGCAGCCATGTTGGGGAGACAGATACGCAGTATTTT	CASSHVGETDTQYF
TRBV4-2	-	many	TRBJ2-7	TGTGCCAGCAGCCAACACAACTTCGGGGGACCACAAGCCGACGAGCAGTACTTC	CASSQHNFGGPQADEQYF
TRBV30	-	few	TRBJ1-3	TGTGCCTGGAGAGGGAACAGGGACCGCTTTGGAAACACCATATATTTT	CAWRGNRDRFGNTIYF
TRBV20-1	-	many	TRBJ2-5	TGCAGTGCTAGAGATTGGGAACGGCCAGGGGAGACCCAGTACTTC	CSARDWERPGETQYF
TRBV12-3/TRBV12-4	TRBD2	few	TRBJ2-2	TGTGCCAGCAGTTCACCTAGCGGGAGGGGTGCCGGGGAGCTGTTTTTT	CASSSPSGRGAGELFF
TRBV20-1	TRBD1	few	TRBJ2-1	TGCAGTGCTAAAACCGGGACAGGGGCTAACAATGAGCAGTTCTTC	CSAKTGTGANNEQFF
TRBV20-1	-	many	TRBJ1-1	TGCAGTGCTAGAAGTCTTGGGGGGCTCACTGAAGCTTTCTTT	CSARSLGGLTEAFF
TRBV18	-	many	TRBJ2-7	TGTGCCAGCTCACCCCAGGGCTACGATAAGCAGTACTTC	CASSPQGYDKQYF
TRBV20-1	TRBD2	many	TRBJ2-1	TGCAGTGCTAGAGAGCTGACAGCGGGGAGTTGGTATGAGCAGTTCTTC	CSARELTAGSWYEQFF
TRBV5-6	TRBD2	few	TRBJ2-3	TGTGCCAGCAGCTGGCCCCGCGGTATAGCGGGAGCGGGGGATACGCAGTATTTT	CASSWPRGIAGAGDTQYF
TRBV11-2	-	few	TRBJ2-2	TGTGCCAGCAGCTTAGAAAGGGCGGGCACCGGGGAGCTGTTTTTT	CASSLERAGTGELFF
TRBV6-1	-	many	TRBJ1-5	TGTGCCAGCAGGGAAAAGTGGAGTACTCAGCCCCAGCATTTT	CASREKWSTQPQHF
TRBV12-3/TRBV12-4	TRBD1	many	TRBJ2-7	TGTGCCAGCAGTCCAGGGGGCGAGCAGTACTTC	CASSPGGEQYF
TRBV18	-	many	TRBJ2-1	TGTGCCAGCTCACCAGTGCTCCGGGGATCTAGCGTCAATGAGCAGTTCTTC	CASSPVLRGSSVNEQFF
TRBV27	TRBD2	many	TRBJ2-5	TGTGCCAGCAGTCACGCCAAGGGACAGCGGGGACTAGCGGTTAAAGAGACCCAGTACTTC	CASSHAKGQRGLAVKETQYF
TRBV7-9	-	-	TRBJ2-5	TGTGCCAGCAGCTTAGAGGTGTTTGAGACCCAGTACTTC	CASSLEVFETQYF
TRBV19	TRBD2	few	TRBJ2-1	TGTGCCAGTAGTGGGGGGACTAGCTATGAGCAGTTCTTC	CASSGGTSYEQFF
TRBV2	-	-	TRBJ1-1	TGTGCCAGCAGTGAAGCGCTTCGGAGGCTTTTGACCTCCGGAGCTTTCTTT	CASSEALRRLLTSGAFF
TRBV18	-	-	TRBJ2-1	TGTGCCAGCTCACCGGGCTGGACGCCTAATGAGCAGTTCTTC	CASSPGWTPNEQFF
TRBV5-1	-	many	TRBJ2-5	TGCGCCAGCAGCCCAGATGGAAGACGGGTTGAGACCCAGTACTTC	CASSPDGRRVETQYF
TRBV20-1	-	-	TRBJ2-1	TGCAGTGGGGGTAGCCTGAGCTCCTACAATGAGCAGTTCTTC	CSGGSLSSYNEQFF
TRBV2	-	-	TRBJ2-5	TGTGCCAGCAGTGGAGTTGGCGGGCCGATGGAGACCCAGTACTTC	CASSGVGGPMETQYF
TRBV27	TRBD1	-	TRBJ1-6	TGTGCCAGCAGTTACCGGGACAGAGCGTCACCCCTCCACTTT	CASSYRDRASPLHF
TRBV20-1	-	-	TRBJ2-5	TGCAGTGCTACCCAAGAGACCCAGTACTTC	CSATQETQYF
TRBV24-1	TRBD2	-	TRBJ2-1	TGTGCCACCAGTCATCTAGCGGATGGGAGAAATGAGCAGTTCTTC	CATSHLADGRNEQFF
TRBV11-1	TRBD2	many	TRBJ2-1	TGTGCCAGCAGCCCAAAGCGGGGACTGGACCTTCGAGGTCAGCAGTTCTTC	CASSPKRGLDLRGQQFF
TRBV10-3	-	many	TRBJ2-7	TGTGCCATCAGCGACGGACAGAACGGCAAGTACGAGCAGTACTTC	CAISDGQNGKYEQYF
TRBV29-1	TRBD2	few	TRBJ2-3	TGCAGCGTTGTTTGGCGGGAGGCAGATACGCAGTATTTT	CSVVWREADTQYF
TRBV15	-	many	TRBJ1-1	TGTGCCACCAGCAGAGATTGGAGGGAAGGTGACACTGAAGCTTTCTTT	CATSRDWREGDTEAFF
TRBV5-1	-	many	TRBJ2-2	TGCGCCAGCGGGGACGTACAGAACACCGGGGAGCTGTTTTTT	CASGDVQNTGELFF
TRBV27	-	many	TRBJ2-3	TGTGCCAGCAGTCCTCTAGGACCTGCAGGGGCTGATACGCAGTATTTT	CASSPLGPAGADTQYF
TRBV20-1	TRBD2	many	TRBJ2-7	TGCAGTGCTAGAGGGTCTAGCGGGGGCTACGAGCAGTACTTC	CSARGSSGGYEQYF
TRBV9	TRBD1	few	TRBJ2-1	TGTGCCAGCAGCCCTCAGTCGACAGGGGGCCCTTCCAATGAGCAGTTCTTC	CASSPQSTGGPSNEQFF
TRBV27	TRBD1	-	TRBJ1-6	TGTGCCAGCAGTTCGGGACAGGGGAATTCACCCCTCCACTTT	CASSSGQGNSPLHF
TRBV6-1	TRBD2	many	TRBJ2-7	TGTGCCAGCACCGGACTAGCGGGAGGAAGCGAGCAGTACTTC	CASTGLAGGSEQYF
TRBV13	-	many	TRBJ2-5	TGTGCCAGCAGCTTAGTGAGTCGAGAGGCGGTGGCAAAGACCCAGTACTTC	CASSLVSREAVAKTQYF
TRBV3-1	-	many	TRBJ1-2	TGTGCCAGCAGCCGGACCTCAGCGCCTGGCTACACCTTC	CASSRTSAPGYTF
TRBV11-2	TRBD2	medium-sized	TRBJ2-2	TGTGCCAGCAGCTGGCCGTCTAGCGGGAGGGCCGGACCCGGGGAGCTGTTTTTT	CASSWPSSGRAGPGELFF
TRBV14	-	few	TRBJ2-3	TGTGTCAGCAGCCAAGATCGGAGAGATACGCAGTATTTT	CVSSQDRRDTQYF
TRBV5-8	TRBD2	many	TRBJ2-7	TGTGCCAGCAGCTCGACTAGCGGAATAGCCCACGAGCAGTACTTC	CASSSTSGIAHEQYF
TRBV28	-	few	TRBJ1-2	-	CASSTSTGGSWRGYTF
TRBV12-3/TRBV12-4	-	many	TRBJ1-2	TGTGCCAGCAGTTTTCGGTCGCAGAGCTATGGCTACACCTTC	CASSFRSQSYGYTF
TRBV10-1	TRBD2	many	TRBJ2-1	TGCGCCAGCAGTGGGGGGACTAGCGGGAGCAATGAGCAGTTCTTC	CASSGGTSGSNEQFF
TRBV3-1	-	few	TRBJ2-1	TGTGCCAGCAGCCAAGAAGGGGGACTAATTCGCAACTCCTACAATGAGCAGTTCTTC	CASSQEGGLIRNSYNEQFF
TRBV2	TRBD2	-	TRBJ2-2	TGTGCCAGCAGTGGACTTAAAGGGACTAGCGGTAACACCGGGGAGCTGTTTTTT	CASSGLKGTSGNTGELFF
TRBV12-3/TRBV12-4	TRBD1	many	TRBJ2-7	TGTGCCAGCAGCACCTGGGACAGATCCTACGAGCAGTACTTC	CASSTWDRSYEQYF
TRBV28	-	many	TRBJ2-5	TGTGCCAGCAGTCCCGACGCCCGCTGGGGGGAGACCCAGTACTTC	CASSPDARWGETQYF
TRBV12-5	-	few	TRBJ2-1	TGTGCTAGTGCCCAGGGGTTGGACATCCTTCGGGCGGGAGACCCCTACAATGAGCAGTTCTTC	CASAQGLDILRAGDPYNEQFF
TRBV3-1	TRBD2	-	TRBJ2-2	TGTGCCAGCAGCCAAAGAGCGGGGGCCCGGGTCACCGGGGAGCTGTTTTTT	CASSQRAGARVTGELFF
TRBV6-1	-	many	TRBJ1-5	TGTGCCAGCAGTACAGGGAATCAAGGCAATCAGCCCCAGCATTTT	CASSTGNQGNQPQHF